A selection of T cell receptor beta chains follows, all from one sample in a study of response to subunit inactivated influenza vaccine. One entry per CDR3 protein results from TCRdb running MiXCR on the RT-PCR reads. The sample carries about 480,000 distinct CDR3 sequences, approximately 11% recorded once. The source material was PBMCs from blood, sampled roughly 48 days after vaccination. The receptor set was obtained from a man in his forties or fifties who received an inactivated influenza vaccine. Both conserved end residues are part of each CDR3. A D gene is named only where the DNA matches it firmly. Size values are once, few and many counts, or a class for expanded clones, and some rows have none.

cdr3_length	d_call	clone_size	v_call	cdr3_aa
13	-	-	TRBV7-9	CASEDSNTDTQYF
15	TRBD2	few	TRBV7-6	CASSGALAVYNEQFF
13	-	many	TRBV29-1	CSVEIRNTGELFF
12	-	many	TRBV3-1	CASSLIAGELFF
15	TRBD2	few	TRBV6-1	CASSVAGGPRDTQYF
15	TRBD2	many	TRBV28	CASSQASGVTGELFF
13	-	many	TRBV10-3	CAISVTGNTEAFF
15	-	-	TRBV12-3/TRBV12-4	CASSPGPASTDTQYF
15	TRBD1	few	TRBV28	CATKERDRGLETQYF
14	-	many	TRBV27	CASSWGSSGYEQYF
14	TRBD1	many	TRBV7-6	CASSAGTGSYEQYF
14	-	few	TRBV7-2	CASRPGWSSYEQYF
14	-	few	TRBV12-3/TRBV12-4	CASSRTVRSYEQYF
14	TRBD1	few	TRBV5-1	CASSEGTVNNEQFF
12	-	few	TRBV28	CASSLRIDTQYF
15	TRBD2	-	TRBV18	CASSPPAGEGNIQYF